What follows are 30 T cell receptor beta chains derived from one specimen sequenced in a study of patients and donors after allogeneic stem cell transplantation (dated by TCRdb to about 2020). Libraries were built with RT-PCR. This sample was sequenced with a NextSeq 550. TCRdb redid the processing of the public reads, applying fastp at Q25 and MiXCR, and retained in-frame beta chains. Every CDR3 protein is listed once, alongside the most common genes and DNA of its rows. For this sample the table gives about 410,000 distinct CDR3 sequences, of which around 15% were detected only once. The top ten clones comprise over 6% of the sample. Material: blood, either unsorted or a sorted T cell fraction (not recorded which). The receptor source for this set is a human donor who was either an allogeneic HSCT recipient or a stem cell or donor lymphocyte infusion donor (not recorded which). It is not recorded whose cells these are; they may come from a transplant donor.

This clonotype was recorded at least ten times. The J gene is TRBJ2-2, the V gene TRBV29-1; D possibly corresponds to TRBD1 (6 bases). This CDR3 contains 12 residues. The V end was cut by 7 bases, the J end by 5 bases, with 11 bases between. CDR1 and CDR2 (germline): SQVTM, ANQGSEA. This chain's CDR3 is CSAKGGTGELFF. The CDR3 nucleotides are TGCAGCGCGAAAGGGGGTACCGGGGAGCTGTTTTTT.

This clonotype was counted a few times. The rearrangement links TRBV5-1 to TRBJ2-7; tentative D call: TRBD2 (6 bases). The CDR3 spans 14 residues. Germline V gives CDR1 SGHRS, CDR2 YFSETQ. V was shortened by 3 bases and J by 1 base, with 11 bases between the two germline ends. The CDR3 DNA sequence: TGCGCCAGCAGCTATGGGGGGATTTCCTACGAGCAGTACTTC. Its translation: CASSYGGISYEQYF. Using reference TRBV5-1 and TRBJ2-7 for the parts outside the CDR3, the full variable domain is KAGVTQTPRYLIKTRGQQVTLSCSPISGHRSVSWYQQTPGQGLQFLFEYFSETQRNKGNFPGRFSGRQFSNSRSEMNVSTLELGDSALYLCASSYGGISYEQYFGPGTRLTVT.

DNA for the CDR3: TGTGCCACCGCTTCCGGGGGAGCGGGAGGGTGGAATGAGCAGTTCTTC. It yields the protein CATASGGAGGWNEQFF. The rearrangement uses TRBV24-1 and TRBJ2-1, with 10 bases fitting TRBD2. Trimming removed 9 bases from V and 7 bases from J; junction bases left unmatched: 14. CDR1 is KGHDR and CDR2 is SFDVKD in the germline V gene. This CDR3 is built from 16 residues.

The chain is built from TRBV3-1 and TRBJ2-5; D is unclear. The length of the CDR3 is 14 residues. Trimming removed 8 bases from V and 1 base from J, with 14 bases in between. The germline CDR1 and CDR2 sequences are LGHDT and YNNKEL (reference sequence). This CDR3 reads CASRPPETQETQYF. The CDR3 DNA reads TGTGCCAGCCGCCCCCCCGAGACCCAAGAGACCCAGTACTTC.

In its sample, this clonotype was seen a few times. The CDR3 nucleotides are TGTGCCAGCAGCGCGGTAGCGGGCGGGTACCAAGAGACCCAGTACTTC. This gives the protein CASSAVAGGYQETQYF. The chain joins TRBV9 to TRBJ2-5; 7 bases agree with TRBD2. The ends lost 3 bases at V and 0 bases at J; junction bases unmatched: 8. This CDR3 comprises 16 residues. Germline CDR1 and CDR2: SGDLS and YYNGEE.

The table lists this clonotype with a few counts. The gene calls are TRBV7-6 and TRBJ2-3, with a tentative D call TRBD1 (6 bases). Trimming cost V 5 bases and J 5 bases, with 20 bases left between them. Germline lookup yields CDR1 SGHVS and CDR2 FNYEAQ. This CDR3 spans 16 amino acids. CDR3 sequence: CASSILPWGQGDTQYF. In DNA form, the CDR3 reads TGTGCCAGCAGCATCCTCCCTTGGGGGCAGGGAGATACGCAGTATTTT.

This clonotype was seen only a few times. This sequence joins TRBV9 and TRBJ1-1; D possibly corresponds to TRBD1 (6 bases). This CDR3 has 14 amino acids. V was clipped by 0 bases and J by 3 bases, with 9 bases between them. Per germline, CDR1 SGDLS and CDR2 YYNGEE. CDR3: CASSVEGVYTEAFF. DNA for the CDR3: TGTGCCAGCAGCGTAGAGGGGGTGTACACTGAAGCTTTCTTT.

In its sample, this clonotype was seen a few times. The J gene is TRBJ2-7, the V gene TRBV25-1; TRBD1 is a possible D gene (5 bases). CDR3 length: 11 residues. Looked up from germline, CDR1 is MGHDK and CDR2 is SYGVNS. V was clipped by 4 bases and J by 9 bases, with 10 bases between them. The CDR3 sequence: CASSGGPRQYF. In DNA form, the CDR3 reads TGTGCCAGCAGTGGGGGCCCTCGGCAGTACTTC.

The rearrangement links TRBV7-3 to TRBJ2-1; 11 nucleotides match TRBD2. J was trimmed by 10 bases and V by 5 bases; bases with no gene match: 10. Germline V CDR1 and CDR2: SGHTA, FQGTGA. The length of the CDR3 is 15 residues. Here the CDR3 DNA reads TGTGCCAGCAGCCGTTCGGTAGCGGGAGGGGGCGAGCAGTTCTTC. Protein sequence: CASSRSVAGGGEQFF.

This clonotype was seen ten or more times. The chain employs TRBV5-1 and TRBJ1-1; the D is unclear. This CDR3 comprises 13 residues. Trimming left V 5 bases short and J 8 bases short, with 16 bases between. CDR1 and CDR2 from the germline V gene are SGHRS and YFSETQ. The CDR3 DNA reads TGCGCCAGCAGAGAGCTAACACTGGAGGAAGCTTTCTTT. It specifies CASRELTLEEAFF.

CDR3 region: CASSVGLAEGVENIQYF. CDR3 in DNA: TGTGCCAGCAGCGTCGGTCTAGCAGAGGGAGTGGAAAACATTCAGTACTTC. The rearrangement uses TRBV9 and TRBJ2-4; D might be TRBD2 (5 bases). Trimming pared 2 bases from V and 5 bases from J, leaving 20 bases between. Germline V gene sequence: CDR1 SGDLS, CDR2 YYNGEE. CDR3 length: 17 residues.

This clonotype was seen ten or more times. The chain joins TRBV6-1 to TRBJ1-1, with D perhaps TRBD1 (5 bases). Germline assignment: CDR1 MNHNS and CDR2 SASEGT. This CDR3 spans 15 amino acids. Trimming cost V 5 bases and J 4 bases, with 17 bases left between them. The CDR3: CASSPYRGVSTEAFF. Written as DNA, the CDR3 is TGTGCCAGCAGTCCATATAGGGGAGTTAGCACTGAAGCTTTCTTT.

This clonotype turned up a few times. The V and J genes are TRBV18 and TRBJ1-5; no definite D call. The CDR3 consists of 14 residues. V lost 3 bases, J lost 4 bases, and 10 bases lay in between. Germline V lookup: CDR1 KGHSH, CDR2 LQKENI. CDR3 bases: TGTGCCAGCTCACCGTCCCCGCGGAATCAGCCCCAGCATTTT. Its protein product is CASSPSPRNQPQHF.

The V and J genes are TRBV12-3 or TRBV12-4 and TRBJ1-2; the match to TRBD1 covers 7 bases. There are 13 residues in the CDR3. The V and J ends lost 6 bases and 8 bases, in that order; junction bases with no gene match: 9. CDR3 bases: TGTGCCAGCAGCGAGTCGACAGGGACAGGCTACACCTTC. Protein sequence: CASSESTGTGYTF.

The table lists this clonotype with a few counts. The chain couples TRBV20-1 to TRBJ1-2; tentatively, D is TRBD1 (6 bases). Trimming left V 3 bases short and J 3 bases short, with 8 bases between. Germline lookup yields CDR1 DFQATT and CDR2 SNEGSKA (reference sequence). The CDR3 totals 12 residues. The DNA of the CDR3 is TGCAGTGCTAGCCGGACAGACTATGGCTACACCTTC. Translating gives CSASRTDYGYTF.

In its sample, this clonotype was seen a few times. This rearrangement joins TRBV12-3 or TRBV12-4 to TRBJ2-4; D is tentatively TRBD1 or TRBD2 (8 bases each). With 7 bases removed from V and 0 bases from J, the gap between germline ends came to 25 bases. The CDR3 extends over 19 amino acids. CDR3 amino acids: CASTTGTGYSGGAKNIQYF. In DNA form, the CDR3 reads TGTGCCAGCACCACCGGGACAGGCTACAGCGGGGGAGCCAAAAACATTCAGTACTTC.

The rearrangement joins TRBV20-1 to TRBJ1-4; TRBD1 matches 8 bases. Germline CDR1 DFQATT, CDR2 SNEGSKA (reference sequence). With V trimmed by 5 bases and J by 2 bases, 10 bases remained unmatched. This CDR3 contains 16 residues. CDR3 amino acids: CSASDRGGPTNEKLFF. The CDR3 DNA is TGCAGTGCTTCAGACAGGGGAGGGCCGACTAATGAAAAACTGTTTTTT.

The chain couples TRBV4-3 to TRBJ1-1; D may be TRBD1 (5 bases). CDR3 length equals 17 residues. Trimming cost V 1 base and J 6 bases, with 21 bases left between them. Germline CDR1 is LGHNA and CDR2 is YSLEER. This CDR3 reads CASSQVVGGGTEAEAFF. CDR3 DNA: TGCGCCAGCAGCCAAGTGGTTGGGGGAGGGACGGAAGCTGAAGCTTTCTTT.

This clonotype was seen repeatedly, ten times or more. The V call is TRBV7-2, the J call TRBJ2-3; D is ambiguous. Germline CDR1 and CDR2: SGHTA and FQGNSA. V lost 5 bases to trimming and J lost 3 bases, with 3 bases between them. CDR3 size: 11 residues. This CDR3 is CASSITDTQYF. In DNA, the CDR3 is TGTGCCAGCAGCATAACAGATACGCAGTATTTT.

V and J are TRBV20-1 and TRBJ2-1; 14 bases fit TRBD2. V lost 6 bases and J lost 8; bases outside the gene matches: 6. Germline CDR1 reads DFQATT; CDR2 reads SNEGSKA (reference sequence). This CDR3 is built from 14 residues. The CDR3 here is CSAVTSGRGDEQFF. CDR3 DNA sequence: TGCAGTGCCGTGACTAGCGGGAGGGGCGATGAGCAGTTCTTC.

J is TRBJ2-1 and V is TRBV7-2; D is unresolved. Trimming cost V 5 bases and J 4 bases, with 15 bases left between them. The CDR3 extends over 15 amino acids. The germline CDR1 and CDR2 sequences are SGHTA and FQGNSA. Here the CDR3 reads CASSPDWFKYNEQFF. CDR3 bases: TGTGCCAGCAGCCCTGACTGGTTTAAGTACAATGAGCAGTTCTTC.

This clonotype has just one count. The rearrangement links TRBV4-1 to TRBJ2-2; D is unclear. This CDR3 comprises 16 residues. The V end was cut by 3 bases, the J end by 0 bases, with 11 bases between. CDR1 MGHRA and CDR2 YSYEKL come from the germline V gene. The CDR3 loop is CASSHGKKANTGELFF. In DNA, the CDR3 is TGCGCCAGCAGCCATGGGAAGAAGGCGAACACCGGGGAGCTGTTTTTT.

The gene calls are TRBV9 and TRBJ2-2, with TRBD2 matching 15 bases. Germline lookup yields CDR1 SGDLS and CDR2 YYNGEE. The CDR3 is 17 residues long. Germline trimming cut 6 bases from V and 7 bases from J; bases unmatched to any gene: 10. The CDR3: CASTEGTSGRLIGELFF. CDR3 in DNA: TGTGCCAGCACCGAAGGGACTAGCGGGAGGTTGATCGGGGAGCTGTTTTTT.

This clonotype occurred once. A much larger clonotype is one base distant, so this may be a read error. This rearrangement joins TRBV29-1 to TRBJ2-6, with D uncertain. V lost 4 bases and J 4 bases, leaving 5 bases between the germline ends. The CDR3 covers 12 residues. Germline V gene data show CDR1 as SQVTM and CDR2 as ANQGSEA. The CDR3 loop reads CSVVAGANVLTF. CDR3 in DNA: TGCAGCGTTGTGGCAGGGGCCAACGTCCTGACTTTC.

J is TRBJ1-2 and V is TRBV5-1; 7 positions match TRBD1. This CDR3 contains 14 residues. Germline assignment: CDR1 SGHRS and CDR2 YFSETQ. Trimming cost V 3 bases and J 5 bases; bases outside gene matches: 7. CDR3 DNA sequence: TGCGCCAGCAGCTGGGGGACAGAATGGTATGGCTACACCTTC. Translated, it gives CASSWGTEWYGYTF. Drawing the rest from reference TRBV5-1 and TRBJ1-2, the complete variable domain is KAGVTQTPRYLIKTRGQQVTLSCSPISGHRSVSWYQQTPGQGLQFLFEYFSETQRNKGNFPGRFSGRQFSNSRSEMNVSTLELGDSALYLCASSWGTEWYGYTFGSGTRLTVV.

This clonotype was detected a few times. This chain joins TRBV11-2 and TRBJ1-4, with D possibly TRBD1 on 5 matching bases. Germline values: CDR1 SGHAT, CDR2 FQNNGV. Deletions cut 1 base from V and 10 bases from J, with 25 bases between. The CDR3 loop spans 18 amino acids. CDR3 in amino acids: CASSLVKVGLGTSTKLFF. In DNA, the CDR3 is TGTGCCAGCAGCTTAGTAAAAGTGGGTTTAGGGACGTCTACAAAACTGTTTTTT.

In its sample, this clonotype was seen a few times. The chain links TRBV12-3 or TRBV12-4 to TRBJ2-4; D uncertain. V lost 1 base and J lost 5, with 3 bases in between. This CDR3 comprises 12 residues. CDR3 nucleotides: TGTGCCAGCAGTTTAGGAGAAAACATTCAGTACTTC. Its translation is CASSLGENIQYF.

In this sample, this clonotype turned up a few times. The rearrangement uses TRBV6-5 and TRBJ2-7; 9 bases match TRBD2. The CDR3 is 16 residues long. The V segment lost 0 bases and the J segment 4 bases; nucleotides outside the gene matches: 7. In germline, CDR1 is MNHEY, CDR2 SVGAGI. CDR3 DNA: TGTGCCAGCAGTTACTCCCGCGGGAGGGCCGTGTACGAGCAGTACTTC. Encoded protein: CASSYSRGRAVYEQYF.

This sequence joins TRBV7-2 and TRBJ1-2; D is undetermined. The CDR3 is made up of 14 amino acids. Looked up from germline, CDR1 is SGHTA and CDR2 is FQGNSA. The germline V and J ends were trimmed by 5 bases and 2 bases, with 12 bases remaining between them. CDR3 sequence: CASSLYRSNYGYTF. CDR3 bases: TGTGCCAGCAGCCTCTACAGATCGAACTATGGCTACACCTTC.

This clonotype was counted at least ten times. The chain employs TRBV12-3 or TRBV12-4 and TRBJ2-7, with 9 nucleotides matching TRBD1. The CDR3 has 14 residues. The trim removed 8 bases at V and 3 bases at J, leaving 8 bases unmatched. The CDR3 sequence is CASAGRGQGYEQYF. CDR3 sequence (DNA): TGTGCCAGCGCTGGGCGGGGACAGGGCTACGAGCAGTACTTC.